One and the same sample provided the 7 T cell receptor beta chains below, sequenced in a study of regulatory T cells in long-lasting Graves disease. The time point denotes: newly diagnosed GD, antithyroid drugs for less than 3 months. Generation of the TCR library employed RNA extracted from PBMCs. iRepertoire HTBI primers and Arm-PCR of CDR3 regions built TCR beta libraries. TCRdb independently ran MiXCR on the multiplex PCR reads; one entry per CDR3 protein. The sample lists 400,000 to 500,000 distinct CDR3 sequences; 12% to 15% were seen once. This same sample was also taken into another study, of T cells in Graves' hyperthyroidism and ophthalmopathy.

Specimen: peripheral blood mononuclear cells (PBMCs), collected at new diagnosis, from a patient treated with antithyroid drugs. The receptor set was obtained from a woman aged 45 to 65 with Graves disease.

This chain joins TRBV5-1 and TRBJ2-2; maybe TRBD1 (6 bases). This CDR3 is built from 15 residues. CDR1 and CDR2 (germline): SGHRS, YFSETQ. V lost 3 bases and J 7 bases, leaving 16 bases between the germline ends. CDR3 nucleotide sequence: TGCGCCAGCAGCTCAAGACAGGCATACATCGGGGAGCTGTTTTTT. It specifies CASSSRQAYIGELFF.

This clonotype was recorded many times. The rearrangement uses TRBV30 and TRBJ1-5, with D perhaps matching TRBD1 (6 bases). V was cut by 4 bases and J by 5 bases, with 18 bases left in between. The CDR3 length is 15 residues. CDR1 is GTSNPN and CDR2 is SVGIG in the germline V gene (reference sequence). Here the CDR3 reads CAWKKGDARDQPQHF. The CDR3 DNA reads TGTGCCTGGAAGAAGGGGGACGCTCGTGATCAGCCCCAGCATTTT.

This clonotype was picked up many times. A much larger clone differs from this one at a single base, so this may be a read error. The chain has TRBV7-3 and TRBJ2-1, with D hard to call. Germline CDR1 and CDR2: SGHTA and FQGTGA. The CDR3 is 11 residues long. Trimming pared 3 bases from V and 5 bases from J, leaving 2 bases between. The CDR3: CASSLHNEQFF. CDR3 nucleotides: TGTGCCAGCAGCTTGCACAATGAGCAGTTCTTC.

This clonotype was found a few times. The CDR3 bases are TGCAGTGCTAGGTGGGAGACCCAGTACTTC. Protein sequence: CSARWETQYF. The V call is TRBV20-1, the J call TRBJ2-3; unclear D gene. The J call may be in error: the DNA end matches TRBJ2-5 better. CDR1 and CDR2 (germline): DFQATT, SNEGSKA (reference sequence). This CDR3 contains 10 residues.

This chain links TRBV5-1 with TRBJ2-2, with TRBD2 matching over 9 bases. The CDR3 length is 17 residues. CDR1 is SGHRS and CDR2 is YFSETQ in the germline V gene. The V and J ends lost 1 base and 0 bases, in that order; junction bases with no gene match: 4. The DNA for the CDR3 is TGCGCCAGCAGCTTGCGGTTAGCGGGGGCGAACACCGGGGAGCTGTTTTTT. Residues: CASSLRLAGANTGELFF.

This clonotype has at least ten counts. The chain has TRBV6-1 and TRBJ2-4; 10 nucleotides agree with TRBD2. The germline CDR1 and CDR2 sequences are MNHNS and SASEGT. This CDR3 comprises 17 residues. After removal of 6 bases from V and 4 bases from J, the junction contained 12 bases not matched to a gene. This chain's CDR3 is CASSRGLAAIGKNIQYF. The CDR3 coding sequence is TGTGCCAGCAGCCGTGGACTAGCGGCAATTGGGAAAAACATTCAGTACTTC.

This clonotype occurred many times. The chain combines TRBV28 with TRBJ2-7; maybe TRBD1 (6 bases). Germline V gene data show CDR1 as MDHEN and CDR2 as SYDVKM. The CDR3 sequence is 14 residues long. The ends were cut back, 4 bases at V and 0 bases at J, with 10 bases in the middle. Here the CDR3 DNA reads TGTGCCAGCAGTTCCGGGACACCCTCCTACGAGCAGTACTTC. It codes for CASSSGTPSYEQYF. The complete variable domain, with remaining parts taken from reference TRBV28 and TRBJ2-7, reads DVKVTQSSRYLVKRTGEKVFLECVQDMDHENMFWYRQDPGLGLRLIYFSYDVKMKEKGDIPEGYSVSREKKERFSLILESASTNQTSMYLCASSSGTPSYEQYFGPGTRLTVT.